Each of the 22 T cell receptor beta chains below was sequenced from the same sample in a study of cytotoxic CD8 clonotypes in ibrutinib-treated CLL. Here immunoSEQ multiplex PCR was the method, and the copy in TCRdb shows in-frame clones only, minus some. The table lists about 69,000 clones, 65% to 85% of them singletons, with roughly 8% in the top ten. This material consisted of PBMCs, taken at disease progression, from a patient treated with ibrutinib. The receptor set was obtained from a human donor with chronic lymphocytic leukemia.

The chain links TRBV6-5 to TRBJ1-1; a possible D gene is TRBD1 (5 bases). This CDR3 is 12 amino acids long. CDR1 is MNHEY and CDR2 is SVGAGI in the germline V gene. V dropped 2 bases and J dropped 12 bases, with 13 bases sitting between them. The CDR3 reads CASSYNRGFTFF. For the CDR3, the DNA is TGTGCCAGCAGTTACAATCGGGGGTTTACTTTCTTT.

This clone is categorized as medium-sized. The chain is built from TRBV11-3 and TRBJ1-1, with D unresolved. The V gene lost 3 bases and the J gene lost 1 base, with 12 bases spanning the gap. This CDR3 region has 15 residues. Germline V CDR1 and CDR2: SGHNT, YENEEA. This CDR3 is CASSLDPGKNTEAFF. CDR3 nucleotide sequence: TGTGCCAGCAGCTTGGACCCGGGGAAGAACACTGAAGCTTTCTTT. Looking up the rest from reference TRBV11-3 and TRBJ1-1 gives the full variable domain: EAGVVQSPRYKIIEKKQPVAFWCNPISGHNTLYWYLQNLGQGPELLIRYENEEAVDDSQLPKDRFSAERLKGVDSTLKIQPAELGDSAVYLCASSLDPGKNTEAFFGQGTRLTVV.

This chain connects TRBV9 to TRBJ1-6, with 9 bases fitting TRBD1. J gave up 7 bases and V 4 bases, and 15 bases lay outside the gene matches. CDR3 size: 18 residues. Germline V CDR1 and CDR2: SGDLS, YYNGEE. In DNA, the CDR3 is TGTGCCAGCAGCCTAACCACCCCGGGACAGGGTGGAAATTCACCCCTCCACTTT. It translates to CASSLTTPGQGGNSPLHF.

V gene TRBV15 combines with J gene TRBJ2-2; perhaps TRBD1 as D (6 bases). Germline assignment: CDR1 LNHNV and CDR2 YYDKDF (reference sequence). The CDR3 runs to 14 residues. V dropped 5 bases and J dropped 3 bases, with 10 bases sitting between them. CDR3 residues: CATSRRQDTGELFF. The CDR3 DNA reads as TGTGCCACCAGCCGAAGACAGGACACCGGGGAGCTGTTTTTT.

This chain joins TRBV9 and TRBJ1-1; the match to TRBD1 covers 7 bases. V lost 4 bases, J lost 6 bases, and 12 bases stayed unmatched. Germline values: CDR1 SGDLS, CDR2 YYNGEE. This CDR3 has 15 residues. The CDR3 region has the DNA TGTGCCAGCAGCACCCGACAGGGAGTGAGGGCTGAAGCTTTCTTT. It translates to CASSTRQGVRAEAFF.

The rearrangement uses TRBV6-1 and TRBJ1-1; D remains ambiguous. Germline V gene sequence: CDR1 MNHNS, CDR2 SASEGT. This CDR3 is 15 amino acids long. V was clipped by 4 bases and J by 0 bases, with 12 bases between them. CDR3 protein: CASSAYTGMNTEAFF. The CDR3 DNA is TGTGCCAGCAGTGCTTACACGGGGATGAACACTGAAGCTTTCTTT.

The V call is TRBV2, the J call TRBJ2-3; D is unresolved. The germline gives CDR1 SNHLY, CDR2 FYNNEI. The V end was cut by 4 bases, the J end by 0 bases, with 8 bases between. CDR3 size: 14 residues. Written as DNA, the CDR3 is TGTGCCAGCAGTGTCTTACTGAGCACAGATACGCAGTATTTT. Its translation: CASSVLLSTDTQYF.

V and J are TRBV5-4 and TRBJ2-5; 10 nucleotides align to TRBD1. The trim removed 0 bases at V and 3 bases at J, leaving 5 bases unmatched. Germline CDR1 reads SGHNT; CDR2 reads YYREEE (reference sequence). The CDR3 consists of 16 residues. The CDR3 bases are TGTGCCAGCAGCTTGGGCCCGACAGGGGGCGAAGAGACCCAGTACTTC. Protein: CASSLGPTGGEETQYF.

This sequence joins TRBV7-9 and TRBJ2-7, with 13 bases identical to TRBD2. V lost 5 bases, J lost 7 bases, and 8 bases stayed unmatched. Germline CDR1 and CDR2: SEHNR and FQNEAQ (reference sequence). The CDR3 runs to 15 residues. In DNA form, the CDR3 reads TGTGCCAGCAGCACCGGGACTAGCGGGGCTATAGAGCAGTACTTC. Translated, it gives CASSTGTSGAIEQYF.

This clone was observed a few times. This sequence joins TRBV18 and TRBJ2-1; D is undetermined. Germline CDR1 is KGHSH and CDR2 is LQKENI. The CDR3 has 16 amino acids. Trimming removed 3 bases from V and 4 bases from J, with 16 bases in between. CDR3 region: CASSPRAAQYYNEQFF. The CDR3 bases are TGTGCCAGCTCACCCCGGGCGGCCCAGTATTACAATGAGCAGTTCTTC.

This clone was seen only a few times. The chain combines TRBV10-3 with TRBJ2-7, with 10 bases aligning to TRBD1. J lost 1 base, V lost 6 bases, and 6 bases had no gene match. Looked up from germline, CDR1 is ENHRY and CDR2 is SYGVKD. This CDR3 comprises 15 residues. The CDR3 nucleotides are TGTGCCATCAGCCCGGGGACAGGGGTTTCCTACGAGCAGTACTTC. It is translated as CAISPGTGVSYEQYF.

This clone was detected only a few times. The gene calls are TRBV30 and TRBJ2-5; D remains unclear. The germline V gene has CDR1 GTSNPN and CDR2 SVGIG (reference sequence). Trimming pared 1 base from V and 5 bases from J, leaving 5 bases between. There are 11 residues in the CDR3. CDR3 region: CAWSGGETQYF. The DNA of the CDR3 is TGTGCCTGGAGTGGAGGTGAGACCCAGTACTTC.

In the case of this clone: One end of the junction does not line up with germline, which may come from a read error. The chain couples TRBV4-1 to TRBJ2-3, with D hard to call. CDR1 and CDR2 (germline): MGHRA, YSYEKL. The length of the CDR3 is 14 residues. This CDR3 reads CASSLLPLQKTLFF. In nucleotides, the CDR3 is TGCGCCAGCAGCCTCCTCCCCTTGCAAAAAACTCTTTTTTTT.

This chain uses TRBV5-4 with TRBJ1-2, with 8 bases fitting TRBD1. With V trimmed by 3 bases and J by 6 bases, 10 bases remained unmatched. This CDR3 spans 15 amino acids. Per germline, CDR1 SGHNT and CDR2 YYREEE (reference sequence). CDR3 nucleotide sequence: TGTGCCAGCAGCTCCCAGACAGGGGATATTGATGGCTACACCTTC. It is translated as CASSSQTGDIDGYTF.

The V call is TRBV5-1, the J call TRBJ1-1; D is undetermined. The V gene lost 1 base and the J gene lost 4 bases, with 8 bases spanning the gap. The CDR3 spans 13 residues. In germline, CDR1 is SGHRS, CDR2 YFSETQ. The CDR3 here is CASSLLGVTEAFF. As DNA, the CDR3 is TGCGCCAGCAGCTTGCTGGGCGTCACTGAAGCTTTCTTT.

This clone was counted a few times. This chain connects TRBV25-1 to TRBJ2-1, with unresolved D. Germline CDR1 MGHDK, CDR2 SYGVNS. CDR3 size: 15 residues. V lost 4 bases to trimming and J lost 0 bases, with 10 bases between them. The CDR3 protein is CASSASWTSYNEQFF. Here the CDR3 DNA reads TGTGCCAGCAGTGCTTCCTGGACCTCCTACAATGAGCAGTTCTTC. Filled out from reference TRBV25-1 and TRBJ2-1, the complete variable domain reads EADIYQTPRYLVIGTGKKITLECSQTMGHDKMYWYQQDPGMELHLIHYSYGVNSTEKGDLSSESTVSRIRTEHFPLTLESARPSHTSQYLCASSASWTSYNEQFFGPGTRLTVL.

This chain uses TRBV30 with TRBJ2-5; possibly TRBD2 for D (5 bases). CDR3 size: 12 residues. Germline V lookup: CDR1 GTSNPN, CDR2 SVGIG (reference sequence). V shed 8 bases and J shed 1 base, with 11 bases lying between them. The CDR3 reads CAVERSQETQYF. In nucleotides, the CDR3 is TGTGCCGTCGAGCGGTCCCAAGAGACCCAGTACTTC.

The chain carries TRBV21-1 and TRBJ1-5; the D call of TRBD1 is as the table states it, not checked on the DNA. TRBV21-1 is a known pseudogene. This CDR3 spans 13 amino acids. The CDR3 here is CASRGQFNQPQHF. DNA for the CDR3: TGTGCCAGCAGGGGGCAGTTCAATCAGCCCCAGCATTTT.

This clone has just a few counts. CDR3 loop: CASRTGLAKNIQYF. The CDR3 nucleotides read TGTGCCAGCAGAACGGGGCTAGCCAAAAACATTCAGTACTTC. V gene TRBV2 combines with J gene TRBJ2-4, with D perhaps given as TRBD1 or TRBD2 (5 bases each). Germline-derived CDR1 and CDR2 are SNHLY and FYNNEI. V lost 6 bases to trimming and J lost 0 bases, with 9 bases between them. This CDR3 comprises 14 residues.

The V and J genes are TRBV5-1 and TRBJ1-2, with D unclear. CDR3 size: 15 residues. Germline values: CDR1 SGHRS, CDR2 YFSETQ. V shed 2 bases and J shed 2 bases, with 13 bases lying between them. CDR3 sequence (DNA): TGCGCCAGCAGCTTACGGACGGTACTAAACTATGGCTACACCTTC. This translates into CASSLRTVLNYGYTF.

CDR3 in DNA: TGTGCCAGCAGTGACACAGGGAATGGCTACACCTTC. Amino acids: CASSDTGNGYTF. The chain employs TRBV6-5 and TRBJ1-2; possible D gene TRBD1, 6 bases. V lost 5 bases, J lost 6 bases, and 10 bases lay in between. The length of the CDR3 is 12 residues. Germline-derived CDR1 and CDR2 are MNHEY and SVGAGI.

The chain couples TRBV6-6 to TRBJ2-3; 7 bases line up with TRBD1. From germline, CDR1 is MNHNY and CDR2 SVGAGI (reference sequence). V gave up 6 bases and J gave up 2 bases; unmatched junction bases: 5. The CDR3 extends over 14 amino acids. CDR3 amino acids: CASRPDRDTDTQYF. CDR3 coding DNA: TGTGCCAGCAGACCCGACAGGGACACAGATACGCAGTATTTT.